Listed here are 8 T cell receptor beta chains from one sample, sequenced in a study of T-cell reconstitution after alpha-beta-depleted transplantation in children. The TCRbeta library was prepared with unique molecular identifiers. TCRdb re-derived calls from the PCR reads in MiXCR, one entry per CDR3 protein. The sample has 60,000 to 80,000 distinct CDR3 sequences; 6% to 8.5% are singletons. This material consisted of PBMCs from the stem cell graft donor, taken from the stem cell graft. Receptors were obtained from a human donor who donated a stem cell graft to a child with acute lymphoblastic leukemia.

The rearrangement joins TRBV29-1 to TRBJ1-1, with D perhaps TRBD1 (5 bases). Germline V gene lookup returns CDR1 SQVTM and CDR2 ANQGSEA. The CDR3 is 11 amino acids. The V end lost 6 bases, the J end lost 4 bases, and 9 bases lay between the germline ends. CDR3 amino acids: CSVPGPTEAFF. The CDR3 nucleotides are TGCAGCGTCCCAGGGCCCACTGAAGCTTTCTTT.

This clonotype has at least ten counts. Sequence at one end of the junction differs from germline and may be a read error. This chain links TRBV5-1 with TRBJ2-7; TRBD2 matches 7 bases. This CDR3 is 13 amino acids long. CDR1 SGHRS and CDR2 YFSETQ come from the germline V gene. The CDR3 DNA sequence: TGTGCCAGCAGCTTAGCGGGCTCCTACGAGCAGTACTTC. This gives the protein CASSLAGSYEQYF.

In its sample, this clonotype was seen a few times. V gene TRBV6-2 or TRBV6-3 combines with J gene TRBJ2-6; 7 nucleotides line up with TRBD1. This CDR3 region has 15 residues. The V segment lost 6 bases and the J segment 4 bases; nucleotides outside the gene matches: 6. From germline, CDR1 is MNHEY and CDR2 SVGEGT. CDR3 in DNA: TGTGCCAGCAGGTCCACAGGGGACGGGGCCAACGTCCTGACTTTC. This sequence encodes CASRSTGDGANVLTF.

The chain is built from TRBV5-4 and TRBJ2-1, with D hard to call. This CDR3 is 11 amino acids long. V lost 7 bases to trimming and J lost 5 bases, with 7 bases between them. CDR1 is SGHNT and CDR2 is YYREEE in the germline V gene (reference sequence). The DNA for the CDR3 is TGTGCCAGCTGGCGAAACAATGAGCAGTTCTTC. This translates into CASWRNNEQFF.

This sequence joins TRBV11-2 and TRBJ1-2; TRBD1 matches at 7 bases. V shed 1 base, J shed 4 bases, and the junction held 3 bases outside the gene matches. This CDR3 has 14 residues. Germline V gene lookup returns CDR1 SGHAT and CDR2 FQNNGV. CDR3 region: CASSLAAGGYGYTF. DNA for the CDR3: TGTGCCAGCAGCTTAGCGGCAGGGGGCTATGGCTACACCTTC.

This clonotype was detected ten times or more. The chain employs TRBV12-3 or TRBV12-4 and TRBJ2-5, with 13 positions matching TRBD2. V was pared by 5 bases and J by 2 bases, with 5 bases of the junction left unmatched. This CDR3 has 16 residues. CDR3 residues: CASSRGTSGVQETQYF. CDR3 bases: TGTGCCAGCAGTCGTGGGACTAGCGGGGTACAAGAGACCCAGTACTTC.

The table lists this clonotype with many counts. The rearrangement joins TRBV5-5 to TRBJ2-4; possible D gene TRBD2, 6 bases. V dropped 0 bases and J dropped 2 bases, with 6 bases sitting between them. The germline V gene has CDR1 SGHKS and CDR2 YYEKEE (reference sequence). CDR3 length: 14 amino acids. The chain's CDR3 is CASSLGDSKNIQYF. DNA for the CDR3: TGTGCCAGCAGCTTGGGGGACTCCAAAAACATTCAGTACTTC.

In this sample, this clonotype turned up a few times. The chain employs TRBV28 and TRBJ2-1, with D hard to call. The CDR3 has 13 amino acids. CDR1 MDHEN and CDR2 SYDVKM come from the germline V gene. V was pared by 6 bases and J by 0 bases, with 6 bases between. The CDR3 nucleotides are TGTGCCAGCAGATGGGTCTCCTACAATGAGCAGTTCTTC. Protein: CASRWVSYNEQFF.